The 14 T cell receptor beta chains given below trace back to one sample, sequenced in a study of OX40 agonist ivuxolimab in advanced cancers. Only in-frame clones appear in the TCRdb table, and some are missing; sequencing was by immunoSEQ multiplex PCR. This sample has around 100,000 clones, with nearly 90% found just once. Sequencing used CD4+ or CD8+ T cells sorted from blood, obtained in a trial of the OX40 agonist ivuxolimab. The receptors originated from an adult with an advanced solid tumor such as melanoma, head and neck, liver or kidney cancer.

As concerns this clone: The junction and the germline gene differ at one end; a read error may be behind it. The chain recombines TRBV7-2 with TRBJ2-2; unclear D gene. The CDR3 loop spans 13 amino acids. Germline-derived CDR1 and CDR2 are SGHTA and FQGNSA. CDR3 nucleotide sequence: TGCGGGTCCCGGCCGTTGAACACCGGGGAGCTGTTTTTT. Translated, it gives CGSRPLNTGELFF.

The rearrangement joins TRBV6-6 to TRBJ1-1; 9 nucleotides agree with TRBD1. Germline CDR1 is MNHNY and CDR2 is SVGAGI (reference sequence). The CDR3 length is 15 residues. Unmatched junction bases numbered 13, after V lost 7 bases and J lost 7 bases. DNA of the CDR3: TGTGCCAGCACCTTACAGGGGGCCCTCGGCGGTGAAGCTTTCTTT. As protein: CASTLQGALGGEAFF.

For the CDR3, the DNA is TGTGCCAGCTGCCAGTTGACAGCGGGCTTAAATGAGCAGTTCTTC. It encodes CASCQLTAGLNEQFF. The chain recombines TRBV27 with TRBJ2-1; possibly TRBD2 for D (6 bases). The CDR3 loop spans 15 amino acids. CDR1 and CDR2 from the germline V gene are MNHEY and SMNVEV (reference sequence). The V and J ends lost 8 bases and 7 bases respectively, with 21 bases between them.

This chain connects TRBV2 to TRBJ1-5, with 7 bases matching TRBD1. Germline V gene data show CDR1 as SNHLY and CDR2 as FYNNEI. This CDR3 has 14 amino acids. V gave up 9 bases and J gave up 0 bases; unmatched junction bases: 5. DNA for the CDR3: TGTGCCAGTCAGACAGGGATTAGCAATCAGCCCCAGCATTTT. Its protein is CASQTGISNQPQHF.

The V call is TRBV19, the J call TRBJ2-7; 9 bases fit TRBD1. The V and J ends lost 10 bases and 0 bases, in that order; junction bases with no gene match: 7. This CDR3 has 14 amino acids. The germline V gene has CDR1 LNHDA and CDR2 SQIVND (reference sequence). This CDR3 is CATATGGDSYEQYF. The CDR3, as DNA: TGTGCCACCGCAACAGGGGGCGACTCCTACGAGCAGTACTTC.

V is TRBV9 and J is TRBJ1-1, with D uncertain. V was pared by 0 bases and J by 0 bases, with 9 bases between. CDR1 is SGDLS and CDR2 is YYNGEE in the germline V gene. The CDR3 loop spans 15 amino acids. The CDR3 bases are TGTGCCAGCAGCGTAGGGGCACCCATGAACACTGAAGCTTTCTTT. Translation: CASSVGAPMNTEAFF.

The CDR3 sequence: CATSVGTGAYYEQYF. As DNA, the CDR3 is TGTGCCACCAGCGTGGGGACAGGGGCATACTACGAGCAGTACTTC. The chain is built from TRBV15 and TRBJ2-7; the match to TRBD1 covers 10 bases. The CDR3 has 15 residues. The germline V gene has CDR1 LNHNV and CDR2 YYDKDF (reference sequence). With V trimmed by 5 bases and J by 3 bases, 7 bases remained unmatched.

This chain links TRBV9 with TRBJ1-3; a possible D gene is TRBD1 (5 bases). The CDR3 contains 15 residues. V was clipped by 4 bases and J by 0 bases, with 11 bases between them. The germline V gene has CDR1 SGDLS and CDR2 YYNGEE. This CDR3 is CASSNTGVSGNTIYF. CDR3 coding DNA: TGTGCCAGCAGCAATACAGGAGTCTCTGGAAACACCATATATTTT.

The V call is TRBV11-2, the J call TRBJ2-7, with 10 bases fitting TRBD2. The germline V gene encodes CDR1 SGHAT and CDR2 FQNNGV. CDR3 size: 15 residues. V dropped 4 bases and J dropped 4; count of bases not matched to a gene: 7. The CDR3 reads CASSSPSSGRYEQYF. CDR3 sequence (DNA): TGTGCCAGCAGCTCCCCTTCTAGCGGGAGATACGAGCAGTACTTC. Looking up the rest from reference TRBV11-2 and TRBJ2-7 gives the full variable domain: EAGVAQSPRYKIIEKRQSVAFWCNPISGHATLYWYQQILGQGPKLLIQFQNNGVVDDSQLPKDRFSAERLKGVDSTLKIQPAKLEDSAVYLCASSSPSSGRYEQYFGPGTRLTVT.

The CDR3 nucleotides read TGCGCCAGCAGCCAAGATCCAGGACAGGCCGAAGCTTTCTTT. Its translation: CASSQDPGQAEAFF. The chain is built from TRBV4-3 and TRBJ1-1; TRBD1 matches 7 bases. With 0 bases clipped from V and 8 bases from J, the junction kept 6 bases outside the gene matches. This CDR3 region has 14 residues. Per germline, CDR1 LGHNA and CDR2 YSLEER.

V and J are TRBV11-1 and TRBJ2-7; TRBD2 aligns across 8 bases. The CDR3 extends over 16 amino acids. Losses at the gene ends were 5 bases for V and 0 bases for J; bases not matched to a gene: 9. The V gene's germline CDR1 is SGHAT and CDR2 FQDESV (reference sequence). The CDR3 DNA is TGTGCCAGCAGCCTTATGGGTAGCGGGAACTCCTACGAGCAGTACTTC. It translates to CASSLMGSGNSYEQYF.

The chain joins TRBV14 to TRBJ2-5; weak D call: TRBD2 (6 bases). CDR3 size: 14 residues. Germline V gene sequence: CDR1 SGHDN, CDR2 FVKESK. Trimming shortened V by 0 bases and J by 5 bases, and 10 bases separated the two germline ends. CDR3 region: CASSQDRERETQYF. Here the CDR3 DNA reads TGTGCCAGCAGCCAAGATCGGGAGCGGGAGACCCAGTACTTC.

This chain connects TRBV7-7 to TRBJ2-1; TRBD1 might be the D (6 bases). Germline V lookup: CDR1 SSHAT, CDR2 FNYEAQ (reference sequence). The CDR3 extends over 13 amino acids. CDR3 in amino acids: CASHRVSYNEQFF. CDR3 DNA sequence: TGTGCTAGCCACAGGGTATCCTACAATGAGCAGTTCTTC.

The chain employs TRBV10-3 and TRBJ2-6; D unresolved. Germline V CDR1 and CDR2: ENHRY, SYGVKD. V shed 8 bases and J shed 0 bases, with 17 bases lying between them. The CDR3 covers 17 residues. CDR3 coding DNA: TGTGCCATCCCAAGTAACATTCGTATCTCTGGGGCCAACGTCCTGACTTTC. Its translation is CAIPSNIRISGANVLTF.